The 6 T cell receptor beta chains below were found in one sample sequenced in a study of blood T cell repertoires in COVID-19. The table came from immunoSEQ multiplex PCR; TCRdb's copy has only in-frame clones and leaves some out. The sample holds about 34,000 clones, around 90% seen once. Sequenced input: peripheral blood. These receptor sequences come from a man aged 80 or over with acute or convalescent COVID-19.

J is TRBJ1-2 and V is TRBV4-1; D may be TRBD1 (5 bases). Germline V lookup: CDR1 MGHRA, CDR2 YSYEKL. V shed 4 bases and J shed 4 bases, with 10 bases lying between them. The CDR3 consists of 13 residues. The CDR3 sequence: CASSPLGPYGYTF. The CDR3 nucleotides read TGCGCCAGCAGCCCCCTGGGGCCCTATGGCTACACCTTC.

This chain joins TRBV30 and TRBJ2-4; tentative D call: TRBD2 (6 bases). The germline CDR1 and CDR2 sequences are GTSNPN and SVGIG (reference sequence). V lost 3 bases and J lost 6, with 15 bases in between. The CDR3 has 14 residues. The CDR3: CAWRILGGINIQYF. For the CDR3, the DNA is TGTGCCTGGAGGATTCTGGGAGGAATAAACATTCAGTACTTC.

V gene TRBV19 combines with J gene TRBJ1-6, with TRBD1 identical over 8 bases. Germline CDR1 reads LNHDA; CDR2 reads SQIVND (reference sequence). Trimming took 6 bases from V and 7 from J; bases not matched to a gene: 11. The CDR3 is 16 residues long. The CDR3: CASRTTGQGMNSPLHF. The CDR3 DNA is TGTGCCAGTAGGACAACCGGACAGGGTATGAATTCACCCCTCCACTTT.

The chain joins TRBV6-4 to TRBJ1-2; D not certain. CDR1 is MRHNA and CDR2 is SNTAGT in the germline V gene. This CDR3 is 15 amino acids long. V gave up 0 bases and J gave up 2 bases, with 10 bases separating them. The CDR3 protein is CASSDSFTNNYGYTF. CDR3 nucleotide sequence: TGTGCCAGCAGTGACTCGTTTACAAACAACTATGGCTACACCTTC.

The rearrangement links TRBV4-2 to TRBJ1-1, with a tentative D call TRBD1 (5 bases). The CDR3 consists of 16 residues. From germline, CDR1 is LGHNA and CDR2 YNFKEQ. V dropped 0 bases and J dropped 1 base, with 12 bases sitting between them. This CDR3 reads CASSQDQGPTNTEAFF. In DNA form, the CDR3 reads TGTGCCAGCAGCCAAGACCAGGGCCCTACGAACACTGAAGCTTTCTTT.

V is TRBV11-3 and J is TRBJ1-1; D is unresolved. The V and J ends lost 4 bases and 3 bases respectively, with 18 bases between them. There are 16 residues in the CDR3. CDR1 and CDR2 from the germline V gene are SGHNT and YENEEA. CDR3 sequence (DNA): TGTGCCAGCAGCTCCCAGGCGGGAGGGTTGGACACTGAAGCTTTCTTT. Amino acid sequence: CASSSQAGGLDTEAFF.